This T cell receptor beta chain emerged from a study of T-cell memory formation after mild COVID-19. Study details: Largely, TCR clusters stayed within a single donor.

CDR1 SGHAT and CDR2 FQDESV come from the germline V gene (reference sequence). The CDR3 covers 11 residues. The V end was cut by 5 bases, the J end by 10 bases, with 9 bases between. TCRdb ran MiXCR on the 5' RACE reads and lists one entry per CDR3 protein. The sample has about 280,000 distinct CDR3 sequences; over 7% are singletons. Sequenced: PBMCs or a T cell subset sorted from them (not recorded which). This chain links TRBV11-1 with TRBJ2-1; D not resolved. This TCR derives from a man aged 18 to 30 who had mild COVID-19 (a few samples of this study predate the infection). Cell type and time point are not known. CDR3 loop: CASSHDLEQFF. The CDR3 DNA is TGTGCCAGCAGCCACGACCTGGAGCAGTTCTTC.